Listed here are 26 T cell receptor beta chains from one sample, sequenced in a study of cytomegalovirus exposure and HLA in healthy donors. Primers: 60 Vbeta forward and 13 Jbeta reverse. Here immunoSEQ multiplex PCR was the method, and the copy in TCRdb shows in-frame clones only, minus some. Among fewer than 200,000 clones listed, 80% to 90% were seen once. What was sequenced was PBMCs. Receptors originate from a woman in her twenties or thirties in good health and CMV-seropositive.

The chain couples TRBV4-1 to TRBJ1-1; no definite D call. The length of the CDR3 is 15 residues. The V and J ends lost 0 bases and 11 bases respectively, with 19 bases between them. The germline V gene has CDR1 MGHRA and CDR2 YSYEKL. CDR3 DNA sequence: TGCGCCAGCAGCCAAGATCCCAGGATTGGCAGAGGGGCTTTCTTT. This encodes CASSQDPRIGRGAFF.

V gene TRBV4-3 combines with J gene TRBJ2-3, with 7 bases identical to TRBD2. CDR1 is LGHNA, CDR2 YSLEER, per germline. Trimming took 0 bases from V and 2 from J; bases not matched to a gene: 8. This CDR3 has 17 amino acids. The CDR3 DNA is TGCGCCAGCAGCCAAGATTTGAGCGGGGCCCTCACAGATACGCAGTATTTT. This translates into CASSQDLSGALTDTQYF.

This sequence joins TRBV6-6 and TRBJ1-5; D gene unclear. Trimming pared 6 bases from V and 0 bases from J, leaving 6 bases between. The CDR3 has 13 residues. The V gene's germline CDR1 is MNHNY and CDR2 SVGAGI (reference sequence). CDR3 bases: TGTGCCAGCAGGGACTATAGCAATCAGCCCCAGCATTTT. Its protein is CASRDYSNQPQHF.

Only a few counts were recorded for this clone. This rearrangement joins TRBV13 to TRBJ1-6; D perhaps matches TRBD1 (5 bases). V shed 6 bases and J shed 1 base, with 16 bases lying between them. Germline CDR1 is PRHDT and CDR2 is FYEKMQ (reference sequence). The CDR3 is 17 residues long. CDR3 sequence reads: CASRRGGQRSYNSPLHF. As DNA, the CDR3 is TGTGCCAGCAGACGGGGGGGTCAGAGGTCCTATAATTCACCCCTCCACTTT.

The V gene is TRBV9, the J gene TRBJ2-1, with D perhaps matching TRBD2 (6 bases). Per the germline V gene, CDR1 is SGDLS and CDR2 is YYNGEE. Trimming took 4 bases from V and 7 from J, leaving 18 bases between them. The CDR3 has 15 residues. CDR3 in DNA: TGTGCCAGCAGCCTATCGAGCGGGTCGTCTAATGAGCAGTTCTTC. It encodes CASSLSSGSSNEQFF.

This chain connects TRBV19 to TRBJ2-3; D possibly corresponds to TRBD1 (5 bases). Germline V gene data show CDR1 as LNHDA and CDR2 as SQIVND (reference sequence). CDR3 length: 13 residues. V shed 7 bases and J shed 3 bases, with 11 bases lying between them. CDR3 residues: CASTNRQTDTQYF. Here the CDR3 DNA reads TGTGCCAGTACCAACCGACAGACAGATACGCAGTATTTT.

This clone was observed a few times. The chain is built from TRBV5-1 and TRBJ2-1; 8 bases match TRBD2. V trimming: 0 bases; J trimming: 4 bases; junction bases outside the gene matches: 6. The length of the CDR3 is 16 residues. CDR1 and CDR2 (germline): SGHRS, YFSETQ. The CDR3 bases are TGCGCCAGCAGCTTGGAACGGGGGGGGACTTACAATGAGCAGTTCTTC. Encoded protein: CASSLERGGTYNEQFF.

This chain links TRBV6-5 with TRBJ2-1, with D possibly being TRBD1 (6 bases). The CDR3 length is 16 residues. Trimming left V 4 bases short and J 3 bases short, with 16 bases between. CDR1 and CDR2 (germline): MNHEY, SVGAGI. CDR3 residues: CASSSFDRSFYNEQFF. CDR3 bases: TGTGCCAGCAGTTCCTTCGACAGGAGCTTCTACAATGAGCAGTTCTTC.

V usage is TRBV5-4 and J usage is TRBJ1-4; no clear D. V gave up 4 bases and J gave up 7 bases, with 8 bases separating them. Germline V CDR1 and CDR2: SGHNT, YYREEE (reference sequence). CDR3 length equals 12 residues. CDR3 bases: TGTGCCAGCAGCACGACGGGTGAAAAACTGTTTTTT. It specifies CASSTTGEKLFF. Together with reference TRBV5-4 and TRBJ1-4, the CDR3 gives the full variable domain: ETGVTQSPTHLIKTRGQQVTLRCSSQSGHNTVSWYQQALGQGPQFIFQYYREEENGRGNFPPRFSGLQFPNYSSELNVNALELDDSALYLCASSTTGEKLFFGSGTQLSVL.

The rearrangement uses TRBV7-3 and TRBJ2-1, with D hard to call. Trimming cost V 2 bases and J 7 bases, with 12 bases left between them. The CDR3 spans 14 residues. Looked up from germline, CDR1 is SGHTA and CDR2 is FQGTGA. CDR3 amino acids: CASSLGPGGNEQFF. CDR3 DNA sequence: TGTGCCAGCAGCTTAGGCCCAGGTGGTAATGAGCAGTTCTTC. Using reference TRBV7-3 and TRBJ2-1 for the parts outside the CDR3, the full variable domain is GAGVSQTPSNKVTEKGKYVELRCDPISGHTALYWYRQSLGQGPEFLIYFQGTGAADDSGLPNDRFFAVRPEGSVSTLKIQRTERGDSAVYLCASSLGPGGNEQFFGPGTRLTVL.

The genes are TRBV28 and TRBJ1-6, with 7 positions matching TRBD1. J lost 14 bases, V lost 10 bases, and 20 bases had no gene match. Germline V CDR1 and CDR2: MDHEN, SYDVKM. This CDR3 comprises 15 residues. This CDR3 is CAIPSTGTDPRALHF. The CDR3 region has the DNA TGTGCCATCCCATCGACCGGGACAGATCCTAGGGCCCTCCACTTT.

The CDR3 sequence: CASSLSRPVGKNTEAFF. The CDR3 DNA is TGTGCCAGCAGTTTATCGCGTCCGGTCGGGAAGAACACTGAAGCTTTCTTT. The chain is built from TRBV28 and TRBJ1-1; D unclear. The CDR3 covers 17 residues. Trimming removed 1 base at V and 1 base at J, with 16 bases between. The V gene's germline CDR1 is MDHEN and CDR2 SYDVKM. Full variable domain (outside the CDR3, taken from reference TRBV28 and TRBJ1-1): DVKVTQSSRYLVKRTGEKVFLECVQDMDHENMFWYRQDPGLGLRLIYFSYDVKMKEKGDIPEGYSVSREKKERFSLILESASTNQTSMYLCASSLSRPVGKNTEAFFGQGTRLTVV.

Concerning this clone: Its ends do not fully match the called genes, so a read error is possible. The chain carries TRBV7-9 and TRBJ2-7; tentative D call: TRBD1 (6 bases). The germline CDR1 and CDR2 sequences are SEHNR and FQNEAQ (reference sequence). This CDR3 region has 14 residues. The CDR3, as DNA: TGTTCCAGCAGCTTAGAACGGCAGGGGAACGAGCAGTACTTC. This translates into CSSSLERQGNEQYF.

V is TRBV25-1 and J is TRBJ1-5, with 7 bases matching TRBD1. J gave up 0 bases and V 8 bases, and 10 bases lay outside the gene matches. The CDR3 runs to 16 residues. The V gene's germline CDR1 is MGHDK and CDR2 SYGVNS. CDR3 amino acids: CASGEQGSNSNQPQHF. Here the CDR3 DNA reads TGTGCCAGCGGGGAACAGGGGTCCAATAGCAATCAGCCCCAGCATTTT.

The rearrangement uses TRBV6-5 and TRBJ1-6; D possibly corresponds to TRBD1 (6 bases). The CDR3 loop spans 14 amino acids. V was pared by 7 bases and J by 9 bases, with 16 bases between. Germline V gene data show CDR1 as MNHEY and CDR2 as SVGAGI. The CDR3 DNA sequence: TGTGCCAGCACCCACGGACAGAATCCTTCACCCCTCCACTTT. It yields the protein CASTHGQNPSPLHF.

Comment on this clone: One junction end disagrees with the germline gene, perhaps due to a read error. CDR3 nucleotide sequence: TGCGCCAGCAGCCAAGGGGTGGCTCCACCGAGGGTCTTC. It yields the protein CASSQGVAPPRVF. V gene TRBV4-3 combines with J gene TRBJ2-1, with D possibly being TRBD2 (5 bases). Germline loops: CDR1 LGHNA, CDR2 YSLEER. CDR3 size: 13 residues.

The chain recombines TRBV6-5 with TRBJ1-2; 9 bases align to TRBD1. The CDR3 is 14 amino acids. V was pared by 6 bases and J by 7 bases, with 9 bases of the junction left unmatched. Germline-derived CDR1 and CDR2 are MNHEY and SVGAGI. CDR3 DNA sequence: TGTGCCAGCAGCCCCCCCGGACAGGGGTTTGGCTACACCTTC. Its protein is CASSPPGQGFGYTF.

The rearrangement joins TRBV27 to TRBJ2-7, with TRBD2 as a possible D gene (5 bases). The CDR3 spans 15 residues. The V end lost 3 bases, the J end lost 2 bases, and 14 bases lay between the germline ends. Germline CDR1 and CDR2: MNHEY and SMNVEV (reference sequence). The CDR3 region is CASSFGGGLAYEQYF. CDR3 sequence (DNA): TGTGCCAGCAGTTTTGGCGGCGGGTTGGCCTACGAGCAGTACTTC.

In its sample, this clone was seen a few times. The chain is built from TRBV14 and TRBJ1-1, with 9 bases aligning to TRBD1. V lost 4 bases to trimming and J lost 2 bases; unmatched junction nucleotides: 26. CDR1 is SGHDN, CDR2 FVKESK, per germline. The CDR3 length is 22 residues. CDR3 bases: TGTGCCAGCAGCCCCACTAAGATAGTTTGGGACAGGGTGTTCCCGGGAAACACTGAAGCTTTCTTT. This codes for CASSPTKIVWDRVFPGNTEAFF.

V and J are TRBV5-1 and TRBJ2-1, with 10 bases identical to TRBD2. The V gene end was trimmed by 0 bases and the J gene end by 9 bases; junction bases not matched to a gene: 9. Germline CDR1 reads SGHRS; CDR2 reads YFSETQ. This CDR3 region has 16 residues. The CDR3 reads CASSLGVAGGWGEQFF. The CDR3 nucleotides read TGCGCCAGCAGCTTGGGAGTAGCGGGGGGTTGGGGTGAGCAGTTCTTC.

The chain has TRBV5-1 and TRBJ1-1; possibly TRBD1 for D (6 bases). Germline loops: CDR1 SGHRS, CDR2 YFSETQ. CDR3 size: 17 residues. V was shortened by 5 bases and J by 7 bases, with 27 bases between the two germline ends. CDR3 sequence (DNA): TGCGCCAGCAGATATTGGGGGCAGGGACGGGGTCGGGGTGAAGCTTTCTTT. This codes for CASRYWGQGRGRGEAFF.

The rearrangement links TRBV4-3 to TRBJ1-4, with unresolved D. The V gene lost 1 base and the J gene lost 4 bases, with 10 bases spanning the gap. Germline V CDR1 and CDR2: LGHNA, YSLEER. The length of the CDR3 is 15 residues. CDR3 DNA: TGCGCCAGCAGCCAAGCGAGAAACCTTAATGAAAAACTGTTTTTT. This sequence encodes CASSQARNLNEKLFF.

This rearrangement joins TRBV4-2 to TRBJ2-7; D is possibly TRBD2 (6 bases). This CDR3 spans 15 amino acids. Trimming removed 0 bases at V and 5 bases at J, with 14 bases between. The V gene's germline CDR1 is LGHNA and CDR2 YNFKEQ. The CDR3: CASSQEEEGWNEQYF. The CDR3 region has the DNA TGTGCCAGCAGCCAAGAAGAGGAGGGTTGGAACGAGCAGTACTTC.

The chain joins TRBV5-1 to TRBJ2-5; TRBD2 agrees at 11 bases. Germline V gene sequence: CDR1 SGHRS, CDR2 YFSETQ. CDR3 length: 14 amino acids. Trimming cost V 0 bases and J 5 bases; bases outside gene matches: 0. As DNA, the CDR3 is TGCGCCAGCAGCTTGGGACTAGCGGGGGAGACCCAGTACTTC. It yields the protein CASSLGLAGETQYF.

This chain links TRBV27 with TRBJ2-1, with D possibly matching TRBD2 (7 bases). From germline, CDR1 is MNHEY and CDR2 SMNVEV (reference sequence). V was trimmed by 7 bases and J by 10 bases, leaving 32 bases between them. CDR3 size: 18 residues. The CDR3 nucleotides are TGTGCCAGCACCCTCTTTCTCCTGGCGGGGACACCCGGGGGGGAGCAGTTCTTC. As protein: CASTLFLLAGTPGGEQFF.

The chain uses TRBV4-2 and TRBJ1-2; 7 bases are shared with TRBD1. J was trimmed by 6 bases and V by 2 bases; bases with no gene match: 9. This CDR3 is 15 amino acids long. Germline CDR1 reads LGHNA; CDR2 reads YNFKEQ. The CDR3 nucleotides read TGTGCCAGCAGCCAACTAAACAGGGGTGCGCATGGCTACACCTTC. It encodes CASSQLNRGAHGYTF.